These 10 T cell receptor beta chains came from one sample sequenced in a study of T-cell reconstitution after alpha-beta-depleted transplantation in children. Unique molecular identifiers were incorporated into the prepared TCRbeta library. TCRdb re-derived calls from the PCR reads in MiXCR, one entry per CDR3 protein. The sample lists 300,000 to 400,000 distinct CDR3 sequences; about 17% were seen once. The sequencing here drew on PBMCs, mostly from graft donor cells, taken 360 days after TCRalphabeta/CD19-depleted stem cell transplant. The receptors shown here come from a male patient between 2 and 15 years old who had a stem cell transplant for acute lymphoblastic leukemia, so the T cells may come from the graft donor.

This clonotype showed up just a few times. This sequence joins TRBV5-4 and TRBJ2-1; 15 bases align to TRBD2. This CDR3 region has 15 residues. Trimming took 3 bases from V and 6 from J; bases not matched to a gene: 1. Germline values: CDR1 SGHNT, CDR2 YYREEE (reference sequence). This CDR3 reads CASSWTSGRGNEQFF. CDR3 coding DNA: TGTGCCAGCAGCTGGACTAGCGGGAGGGGCAATGAGCAGTTCTTC.

This clonotype was observed a handful of times. The chain recombines TRBV7-3 with TRBJ2-2; D is tentatively TRBD1 or TRBD2 (5 bases each). Per germline, CDR1 SGHTA and CDR2 FQGTGA. Trimming removed 4 bases at V and 4 bases at J, with 7 bases between. This CDR3 spans 13 amino acids. CDR3 amino acids: CASSWDPTGELFF. The CDR3, as DNA: TGTGCCAGCAGCTGGGACCCCACCGGGGAGCTGTTTTTT.

This clonotype turned up a few times. This chain links TRBV5-4 with TRBJ2-1, with TRBD2 identical over 7 bases. Trimming took 3 bases from V and 3 from J; bases not matched to a gene: 6. Germline V lookup: CDR1 SGHNT, CDR2 YYREEE (reference sequence). This CDR3 is 15 amino acids long. Written as DNA, the CDR3 is TGTGCCAGCAGCTCAGTTAGCGGGCTCTACAATGAGCAGTTCTTC. This translates into CASSSVSGLYNEQFF.

This rearrangement joins TRBV20-1 to TRBJ1-1; D might be TRBD1 (5 bases). Trimming took 2 bases from V and 3 from J, leaving 13 bases between them. Germline V CDR1 and CDR2: DFQATT, SNEGSKA (reference sequence). The CDR3 is 14 amino acids. The CDR3 loop reads CSARPGRSYTEAFF. As DNA, the CDR3 is TGCAGTGCTAGACCGGGACGGTCCTACACTGAAGCTTTCTTT.

This clonotype came up many times. The genes are TRBV10-3 and TRBJ2-7; 8 bases align to TRBD2. V lost 8 bases to trimming and J lost 4 bases; unmatched junction nucleotides: 1. Germline assignment: CDR1 ENHRY and CDR2 SYGVKD. This CDR3 has 11 residues. CDR3 in DNA: TGTGCCATCGGACTAGCATACGAGCAGTACTTC. Residues: CAIGLAYEQYF.

The chain is built from TRBV5-1 and TRBJ2-7, with 11 bases lining up with TRBD2. CDR1 is SGHRS and CDR2 is YFSETQ in the germline V gene. The CDR3 is made up of 16 amino acids. The V and J ends lost 3 bases and 3 bases, in that order; junction bases with no gene match: 8. Written as DNA, the CDR3 is TGCGCCAGCAGCTCGTCGACTAGCGGGGATTTCTACGAGCAGTACTTC. The encoded protein is CASSSSTSGDFYEQYF.

This chain uses TRBV5-5 with TRBJ2-2; D unclear. CDR3 length: 14 residues. CDR1 is SGHKS, CDR2 YYEKEE, per germline (reference sequence). V was cut by 2 bases and J by 6 bases, with 11 bases left in between. The CDR3 nucleotides are TGTGCCAGCAGCTTTGGCTTAACAGCCGGGGAGCTGTTTTTT. This gives the protein CASSFGLTAGELFF.

This sequence joins TRBV10-3 and TRBJ2-1; no clear D. V was clipped by 0 bases and J by 13 bases, with 25 bases between them. In germline, CDR1 is ENHRY, CDR2 SYGVKD. The CDR3 length is 17 residues. In nucleotides, the CDR3 is TGTGCCATCAGTGAGTCGAGATCGTCCTACCGAAGGCCCCGACAGTTCTTC. This sequence encodes CAISESRSSYRRPRQFF.

At least ten counts were recorded for this clonotype. V usage is TRBV5-1 and J usage is TRBJ2-5; the D gene is possibly TRBD2 (5 bases). Trimming took 4 bases from V and 5 from J, leaving 9 bases between them. CDR1 and CDR2 (germline): SGHRS, YFSETQ. The CDR3 is 12 amino acids. The CDR3 region has the DNA TGCGCCAGCAGCCCCCGGGGTGAGACCCAGTACTTC. It codes for CASSPRGETQYF.

As regards this clonotype: A clone one base away is much larger, so this may be a read error. The chain links TRBV5-6 to TRBJ2-7; D may be TRBD2 (6 bases). Trimming removed 0 bases at V and 3 bases at J, with 13 bases between. CDR3 length: 15 residues. Germline CDR1 and CDR2: SGHDT and YYEEEE. The CDR3, as DNA: TGTGCCAGCAGCTTGGGCGGGAACACCGACTACGAGCAGTACTTC. It is translated as CASSLGGNTDYEQYF.